The 7 T cell receptor beta chains presented below share a single source sample, sequenced in a study of blood T cell repertoires in COVID-19. Method: immunoSEQ multiplex PCR; TCRdb's copy keeps in-frame clones and lacks some. The sample has 150,000 to 200,000 clones, 81% seen once; the top ten hold roughly 11%. Sample: peripheral blood. The source of these receptors is a human donor in a cohort sampled during active COVID-19.

The chain uses TRBV30 and TRBJ1-5; a possible D gene is TRBD1 (5 bases). V shed 2 bases and J shed 6 bases, with 11 bases lying between them. Germline-derived CDR1 and CDR2 are GTSNPN and SVGIG (reference sequence). This CDR3 contains 13 residues. CDR3: CAWSIQGSQPQHF. For the CDR3, the DNA is TGTGCCTGGAGTATCCAGGGTTCTCAGCCCCAGCATTTT.

This chain links TRBV5-1 with TRBJ2-7, with unresolved D. The V end was cut by 5 bases, the J end by 2 bases, with 14 bases between. The V gene's germline CDR1 is SGHRS and CDR2 YFSETQ. The CDR3 loop spans 14 amino acids. The CDR3 coding sequence is TGCGCCAGCAGGGAGCTACTACCGCCCTACGAGCAGTACTTC. Translated, it gives CASRELLPPYEQYF.

This clone was counted once. This chain links TRBV28 with TRBJ2-1; possible D gene TRBD2, 5 bases. Germline V lookup: CDR1 MDHEN, CDR2 SYDVKM. This CDR3 is built from 15 residues. V lost 10 bases, J lost 0 bases, and 16 bases lay in between. The CDR3 spells CATAGMYSSYNEQFF. DNA of the CDR3: TGTGCCACCGCCGGGATGTACAGCTCCTACAATGAGCAGTTCTTC.

CDR3 nucleotides: TGTGCCAGCAGCCCAGGGCCCGACGAGCAGTACTTC. This gives the protein CASSPGPDEQYF. The chain combines TRBV3-1 (or the pseudogene TRBV3-2) with TRBJ2-7, with TRBD1 as a possible D gene (5 bases). The V gene's germline CDR1 is LGHDT and CDR2 YNNKEL (reference sequence). The ends were cut back, 4 bases at V and 5 bases at J, with 9 bases in the middle. The CDR3 spans 12 residues.

V and J are TRBV10-3 and TRBJ2-7; TRBD2 matches 9 bases. This CDR3 is built from 13 residues. CDR1 and CDR2 (germline): ENHRY, SYGVKD. Trimming at V came to 10 bases and at J to 1 base, leaving 5 bases not matched to a gene. As DNA, the CDR3 is TGTGCCACCGTAGCGGGAGATTCCTACGAGCAGTACTTC. It translates to CATVAGDSYEQYF.

This rearrangement joins TRBV7-8 to TRBJ2-5; the match to TRBD2 covers 10 bases. This CDR3 is 16 amino acids long. Germline loops: CDR1 SGHVS, CDR2 FQNEAQ. The trim removed 5 bases at V and 7 bases at J, leaving 13 bases unmatched. CDR3 sequence (DNA): TGTGCCAGCAGCGGCAGTCTAGCGGGGGCCGGTGGGACCCAGTACTTC. Amino acids: CASSGSLAGAGGTQYF.

The CDR3 sequence is CATTSGLAGSREQYF. CDR3 DNA: TGTGCCACAACCTCAGGACTAGCGGGTTCCCGCGAGCAGTACTTC. The chain combines TRBV2 with TRBJ2-7; 11 bases line up with TRBD2. The CDR3 sequence is 15 residues long. Trimming at V came to 10 bases and at J to 6 bases, leaving 14 bases not matched to a gene. Germline CDR1 and CDR2: SNHLY and FYNNEI.